The 27 T cell receptor beta chains in this list originate from one sample, sequenced in a study of T cells expressing NK-cell markers. For each CDR3 protein, TCRdb gives one entry from its re-call of the 5' RACE reads, without DNA. Its table records about 260,000 distinct CDR3 sequences. The specimen was blood T cells: a sorted CD56 or NKG2C T cell subset, CD4+ or CD8+ T cells, or bulk PBMC T cells (not recorded which). Receptors were obtained from a woman aged 18-69 years in good health.

The gene calls are TRBV15 and TRBJ2-3; TCRdb's D call of TRBD2 is untestable without DNA. The length of the CDR3 is 16 residues. Germline V gives CDR1 LNHNV, CDR2 YYDKDF (reference sequence). CDR3 protein: CATKQGRLAGTDTQYF.

The V gene is TRBV5-1, the J gene TRBJ1-1; TCRdb designates TRBD1, a call that cannot be tested without DNA. The CDR3 extends over 15 amino acids. The germline CDR1 and CDR2 sequences are SGHRS and YFSETQ. The CDR3 reads CASSLDPGMNTEAFF.

The chain links TRBV5-5 to TRBJ2-4; TCRdb returns TRBD2, unconfirmable since there is no DNA. This CDR3 comprises 18 residues. Germline V gene sequence: CDR1 SGHKS, CDR2 YYEKEE (reference sequence). CDR3: CASSFASIRDGLLNIQYF.

The V call is TRBV11-2, the J call TRBJ2-2; no DNA is available, so the TRBD2 call from TCRdb remains unchecked. In germline, CDR1 is SGHAT, CDR2 FQNNGV. The CDR3 sequence is 18 residues long. CDR3 loop: CASSSPITGLMNTGELFF. The whole variable domain, filled in from reference TRBV11-2 and TRBJ2-2, reads EAGVAQSPRYKIIEKRQSVAFWCNPISGHATLYWYQQILGQGPKLLIQFQNNGVVDDSQLPKDRFSAERLKGVDSTLKIQPAKLEDSAVYLCASSSPITGLMNTGELFFGEGSRLTVL.

CDR3 residues: CAIRSAGESSYNEQFF. The chain couples TRBV10-3 to TRBJ2-1; TCRdb indicates TRBD1, and absent DNA this call remains unverified. The CDR3 covers 16 residues. Germline CDR1 ENHRY, CDR2 SYGVKD.

V and J are TRBV12-3 or TRBV12-4 and TRBJ2-3; TCRdb gives TRBD1 as the D gene, but with no DNA this cannot be confirmed. CDR3 length: 16 amino acids. CDR3 amino acids: CASKEFGQASTDTQYF.

V and J are TRBV29-1 and TRBJ2-7. Germline V gene lookup returns CDR1 SQVTM and CDR2 ANQGSEA. The CDR3 spans 13 residues. CDR3 protein: CSVVGVSLSEQYF.

This chain connects TRBV20-1 to TRBJ2-1; TCRdb proposes TRBD2, but this gene call is untestable without DNA. Germline V CDR1 and CDR2: DFQATT, SNEGSKA (reference sequence). The CDR3 extends over 13 amino acids. CDR3 region: CSARPSGENEQFF.

CDR3 sequence reads: CATGVMGYQETQYF. V gene TRBV10-3 combines with J gene TRBJ2-5. CDR3 length: 14 residues. Germline V CDR1 and CDR2: ENHRY, SYGVKD.

The rearrangement joins TRBV20-1 to TRBJ2-7; TCRdb reports TRBD1, a call that lacks DNA to check it against. The CDR3 spans 14 residues. The germline V gene has CDR1 DFQATT and CDR2 SNEGSKA (reference sequence). This CDR3 reads CSPRAGTGPFEQYF.

The genes are TRBV12-3 or TRBV12-4 and TRBJ2-1. The CDR3 runs to 15 residues. The CDR3 here is CASAKTPTAYNEQFF.

V usage is TRBV3-1 and J usage is TRBJ1-5. The CDR3 is 15 residues long. Germline V gene sequence: CDR1 LGHDT, CDR2 YNNKEL (reference sequence). This CDR3 is CASSQGGTARQPQHF.

The chain couples TRBV20-1 to TRBJ2-7; TCRdb picks TRBD1, but there is no DNA to check that call. This CDR3 has 14 residues. The V gene's germline CDR1 is DFQATT and CDR2 SNEGSKA (reference sequence). CDR3: CSARSGTHSYEQYF.

V is TRBV9 and J is TRBJ2-5; TCRdb outputs TRBD2, but without DNA this stays unchecked. In germline, CDR1 is SGDLS, CDR2 YYNGEE. This CDR3 has 16 amino acids. CDR3 amino acids: CASSPRLAGGRETQYF.

The gene calls are TRBV20-1 and TRBJ2-3; TCRdb's D call of TRBD1 is untestable without DNA. The CDR3 has 14 amino acids. The germline gives CDR1 DFQATT, CDR2 SNEGSKA (reference sequence). CDR3 region: CSASRRGGQDTQYF.

The V and J genes are TRBV20-1 and TRBJ2-2; the TCRdb call, TRBD1, lacks DNA for checking. Germline CDR1 and CDR2: DFQATT and SNEGSKA (reference sequence). The CDR3 is 17 residues long. The CDR3 protein is CSASGGVRDIFAGELFF.

The V call is TRBV5-1, the J call TRBJ2-7. The CDR3 covers 11 residues. Germline loops: CDR1 SGHRS, CDR2 YFSETQ. Here the CDR3 reads CASSFDYEQYF.

The chain recombines TRBV20-1 with TRBJ2-1; checking the TCRdb D call of TRBD2 is not possible without DNA. Germline V gives CDR1 DFQATT, CDR2 SNEGSKA (reference sequence). This CDR3 comprises 18 residues. This CDR3 reads CSARDPGTSGTSYNEQFF.

J is TRBJ2-1 and V is TRBV3-1; TCRdb designates TRBD1, a call that cannot be tested without DNA. Germline loops: CDR1 LGHDT, CDR2 YNNKEL (reference sequence). There are 11 residues in the CDR3. This chain's CDR3 is CASTGGNEQFF.

The CDR3 reads CASSTGELSYEQYF. The J gene is TRBJ2-7, the V gene TRBV2; with no DNA, the TCRdb D assignment of TRBD1 cannot be verified. The CDR3 is made up of 14 amino acids. CDR1 and CDR2 (germline): SNHLY, FYNNEI.

The gene calls are TRBV6-5 and TRBJ2-3; the TCRdb D gene call, TRBD1, has no DNA to confirm it. From germline, CDR1 is MNHEY and CDR2 SVGAGI. The CDR3 is 18 amino acids. The CDR3 sequence is CASSYSPGDRGRTDTQYF.

V is TRBV29-1 and J is TRBJ2-7; the TCRdb call, TRBD1, lacks DNA for checking. In germline, CDR1 is SQVTM, CDR2 ANQGSEA. The CDR3 has 12 amino acids. This chain's CDR3 is CSVRDRAYEQYF.

The chain links TRBV19 to TRBJ1-1; the D call from TCRdb, TRBD1, cannot be confirmed without DNA. Looked up from germline, CDR1 is LNHDA and CDR2 is SQIVND (reference sequence). This CDR3 contains 13 residues. The CDR3: CASLGQAYTEAFF.

The chain links TRBV5-5 to TRBJ2-1. Germline V gene sequence: CDR1 SGHKS, CDR2 YYEKEE (reference sequence). The CDR3 totals 16 residues. The CDR3 region is CASSLGVTSSYNEQFF.

V is TRBV12-3 or TRBV12-4 and J is TRBJ1-5; lacking DNA, the TRBD1 call made by TCRdb goes unchecked. The CDR3 is 12 amino acids. The CDR3 protein is CDRRGRRQPQHF.

The chain is built from TRBV9 and TRBJ2-7; as DNA is missing, the TRBD2 call by TCRdb cannot be tested. The germline V gene encodes CDR1 SGDLS and CDR2 YYNGEE. This CDR3 contains 13 residues. The CDR3: CASSVGRAGEQYF.

The chain uses TRBV20-1 and TRBJ2-5; TCRdb returns TRBD1, unconfirmable since there is no DNA. The CDR3 loop spans 15 amino acids. CDR1 is DFQATT and CDR2 is SNEGSKA in the germline V gene (reference sequence). Here the CDR3 reads CSARSRGAVGETQYF.